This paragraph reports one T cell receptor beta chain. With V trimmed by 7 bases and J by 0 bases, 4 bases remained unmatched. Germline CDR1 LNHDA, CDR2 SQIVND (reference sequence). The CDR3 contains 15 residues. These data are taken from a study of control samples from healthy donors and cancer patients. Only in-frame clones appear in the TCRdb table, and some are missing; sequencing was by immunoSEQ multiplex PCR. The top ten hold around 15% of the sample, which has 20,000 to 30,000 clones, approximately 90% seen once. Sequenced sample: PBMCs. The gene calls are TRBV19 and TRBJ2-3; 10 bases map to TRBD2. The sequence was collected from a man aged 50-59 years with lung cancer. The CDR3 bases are TGTGCCAGTACCCTAGCGGGGGTTAGCACAGATACGCAGTATTTT. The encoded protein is CASTLAGVSTDTQYF.